This record looks at one T cell receptor (beta chain) sequence and its context. Its antigen is currently unknown. The data are from a study of shared clonotypes between healthy human individuals. Study findings and constraints: Clonotypes not shared had lower generation probabilities than those common to all four donors.

Clones were sequenced by immunoSEQ multiplex PCR, and TCRdb holds only the in-frame ones, with some missing. The sample lists 1,500,000 or so clones; roughly 97% were seen once. The healthy adult donors were HIV-negative and reported no recent acute infections or vaccinations. Trimming removed 10 bases at V and 6 bases at J, with 19 bases between. CDR3 length: 13 residues. Germline values: CDR1 ENHRY, CDR2 SYGVKD. The chain combines TRBV10-3 with TRBJ2-7; D tentatively fits TRBD1 or TRBD2 (7 bases each). The receptor comes from a man between 25 and 39 years old in good health. Sequencing used naive CD4+ T cells sorted from blood. Subset in this sample: CD45RA+ positively selected. DNA for the CDR3: TGTGCCACCGGGGGGCAGGGGGATCGCGAGCAGTACTTC. It yields the protein CATGGQGDREQYF.